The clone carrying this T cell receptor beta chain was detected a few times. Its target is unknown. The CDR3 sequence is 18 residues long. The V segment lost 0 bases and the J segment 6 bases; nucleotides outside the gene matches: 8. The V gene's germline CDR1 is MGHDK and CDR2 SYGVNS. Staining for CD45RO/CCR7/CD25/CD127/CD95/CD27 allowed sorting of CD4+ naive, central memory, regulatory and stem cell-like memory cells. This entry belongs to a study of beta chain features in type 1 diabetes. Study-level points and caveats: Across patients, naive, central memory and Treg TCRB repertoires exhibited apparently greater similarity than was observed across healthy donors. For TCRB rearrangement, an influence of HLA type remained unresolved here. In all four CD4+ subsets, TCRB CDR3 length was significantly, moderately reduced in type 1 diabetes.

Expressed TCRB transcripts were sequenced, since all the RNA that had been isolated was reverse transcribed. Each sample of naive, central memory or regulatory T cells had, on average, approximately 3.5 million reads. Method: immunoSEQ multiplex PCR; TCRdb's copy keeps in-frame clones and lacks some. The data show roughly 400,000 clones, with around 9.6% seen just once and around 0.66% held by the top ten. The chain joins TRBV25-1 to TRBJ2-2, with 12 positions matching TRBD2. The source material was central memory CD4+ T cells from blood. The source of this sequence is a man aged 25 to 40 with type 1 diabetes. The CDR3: CASSEYGLAGGSAGELFF. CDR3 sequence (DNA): TGTGCCAGCAGTGAATATGGGCTAGCGGGAGGGTCAGCCGGGGAGCTGTTTTTT.